This TCR beta chain comes out of a study of CXCR3-negative and CXCR3-positive naive CD8 T cells. Libraries of TRB cDNA were made by 5' RACE and carried UMIs. TCRdb reprocessed the 5' RACE reads; each CDR3 protein has one entry and no DNA is given. The sample includes about 120,000 distinct CDR3 sequences. The CDR3 loop spans 15 amino acids. As regards this clonotype: The antigen is undetermined.

At around 300,000 cells each, triplicate sorts were carried out for each CD8+ T cell subset. Regarding the study as a whole: CXCR3-positive naive cells had TRB CDR3s that were more hydrophobic than CXCR3-negative naive cells had. Similar levels of surface CD5 were seen between naive subsets; TCR strength was inferred from TRB CDR3 properties. PBMCs showed partially decreased CXCR3 expression after cryopreservation, and most assays used fresh PBMCs.

Specimen: naive CXCR3- CD8+ T cells from blood. Described subset: CD45RO-CCR7+CD27+CD95- naive CD8+ T cells lacking CXCR3 (TNR3-). This chain links TRBV23-1 with TRBJ2-7; the D call of TRBD1 rests on TCRdb alone, since no DNA is present to check it. TRBV23-1 is noted as an ORF with a role that remains uncertain. The receptor was isolated from a human donor in good health. Some clones in this sample may be carry-over from other donors' samples. CDR3 residues: CASSLNRGRTYEQYF.